The source of this T cell receptor beta chain is a study of blood T cell repertoires in COVID-19. Study-wide context: Samples came from the United States, Italy and Spain, spanning acute and convalescent COVID-19. PBMCs, B-cell-depleted T cells, or T cells were the source of the cDNA or gDNA that made up the material.

Germline V gene sequence: CDR1 SGHDN, CDR2 FVKESK. Trimming removed 4 bases from V and 5 bases from J; junction bases left unmatched: 9. This CDR3 region has 16 residues. This clone was counted between two and nine times. The data were produced by immunoSEQ multiplex PCR, yet TCRdb's version contains in-frame clones alone and is incomplete. The data hold some 150,000 clones, with 65% to 90% observed a single time. Material for sequencing was peripheral blood. This clonotype was obtained from a woman in her forties or fifties in a cohort sampled during active or convalescent COVID-19. The V and J genes are TRBV14 and TRBJ2-5, with TRBD2 identical over 11 bases. The DNA for the CDR3 is TGTGCCAGCAGCCGTAGCGGGGGGGCAATATTTGAGACCCAGTACTTC. Protein sequence: CASSRSGGAIFETQYF.